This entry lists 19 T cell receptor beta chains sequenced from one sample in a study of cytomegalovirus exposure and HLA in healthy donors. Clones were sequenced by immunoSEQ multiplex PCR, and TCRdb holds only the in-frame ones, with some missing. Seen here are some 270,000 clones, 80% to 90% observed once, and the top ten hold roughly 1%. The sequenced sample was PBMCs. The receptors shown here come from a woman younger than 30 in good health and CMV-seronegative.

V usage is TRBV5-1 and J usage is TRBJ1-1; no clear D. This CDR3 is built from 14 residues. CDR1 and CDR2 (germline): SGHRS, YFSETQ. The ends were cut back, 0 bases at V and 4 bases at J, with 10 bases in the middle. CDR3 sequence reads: CASSLEVGSTEAFF. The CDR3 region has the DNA TGCGCCAGCAGCTTGGAGGTAGGGAGCACTGAAGCTTTCTTT.

CDR3 amino acids: CASSLVGYRTFDYGYTF. The CDR3 DNA reads as TGTGCCAGCAGCTTGGTTGGGTACAGGACCTTCGACTATGGCTACACCTTC. The chain has TRBV5-6 and TRBJ1-2, with D possibly matching TRBD1 (5 bases). Trimming pared 0 bases from V and 3 bases from J, leaving 18 bases between. The CDR3 runs to 17 residues. CDR1 SGHDT and CDR2 YYEEEE come from the germline V gene.

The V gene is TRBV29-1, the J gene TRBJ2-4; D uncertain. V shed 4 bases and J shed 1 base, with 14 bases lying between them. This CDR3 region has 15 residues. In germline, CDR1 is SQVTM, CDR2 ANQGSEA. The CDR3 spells CSVVPLNTAKNIQYF. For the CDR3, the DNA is TGCAGCGTTGTACCCCTTAACACGGCCAAAAACATTCAGTACTTC.

The CDR3 nucleotides are TGCAGCGTGATGGACAGGGGGCCGGGGACTGAAGCTTTCTTT. It codes for CSVMDRGPGTEAFF. The V call is TRBV29-1, the J call TRBJ1-1; 11 bases map to TRBD1. CDR1 is SQVTM and CDR2 is ANQGSEA in the germline V gene. V shed 6 bases and J 5 bases; nucleotides not matched to a gene: 8. The CDR3 loop spans 14 amino acids.

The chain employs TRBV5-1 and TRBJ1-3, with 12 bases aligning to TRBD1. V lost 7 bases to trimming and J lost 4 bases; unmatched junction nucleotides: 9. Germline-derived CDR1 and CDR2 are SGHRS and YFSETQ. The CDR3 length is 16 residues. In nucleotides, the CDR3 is TGCGCCAGCGCCGAGGGACAGGGGGCGACCGGAAACACCATATATTTT. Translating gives CASAEGQGATGNTIYF.

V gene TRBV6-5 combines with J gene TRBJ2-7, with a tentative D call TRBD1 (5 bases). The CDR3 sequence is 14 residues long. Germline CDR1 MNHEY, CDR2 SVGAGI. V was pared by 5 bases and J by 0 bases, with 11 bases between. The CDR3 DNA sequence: TGTGCCAGCAGTCCACGCGGACACTCCTACGAGCAGTACTTC. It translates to CASSPRGHSYEQYF.

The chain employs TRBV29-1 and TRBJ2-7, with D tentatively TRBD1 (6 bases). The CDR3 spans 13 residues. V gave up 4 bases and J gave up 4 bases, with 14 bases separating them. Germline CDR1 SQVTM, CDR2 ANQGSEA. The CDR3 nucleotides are TGCAGCGTTGCCGAGACAGGAGCGTACGAGCAGTACTTC. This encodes CSVAETGAYEQYF.

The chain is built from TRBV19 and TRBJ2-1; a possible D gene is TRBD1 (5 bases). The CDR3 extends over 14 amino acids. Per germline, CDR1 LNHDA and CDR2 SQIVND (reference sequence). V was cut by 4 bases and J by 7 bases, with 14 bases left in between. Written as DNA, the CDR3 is TGTGCCAGTAGTAACGGACAAAGCCTGAATGAGCAGTTCTTC. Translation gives CASSNGQSLNEQFF.

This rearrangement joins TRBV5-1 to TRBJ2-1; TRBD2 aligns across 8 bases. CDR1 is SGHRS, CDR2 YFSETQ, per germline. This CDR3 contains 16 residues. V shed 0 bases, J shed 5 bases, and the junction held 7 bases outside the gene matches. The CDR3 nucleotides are TGCGCCAGCAGCTTGGGGCGGGGGGCCAACAACAATGAGCAGTTCTTC. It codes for CASSLGRGANNNEQFF.

CDR3 region: CANGLSSGNTIYF. CDR3 bases: TGTGCCAATGGACTGAGCTCTGGAAACACCATATATTTT. The chain recombines TRBV30 with TRBJ1-3; no reliable D call. Germline CDR1 GTSNPN, CDR2 SVGIG (reference sequence). The germline V and J ends were trimmed by 8 bases and 0 bases, with 11 bases remaining between them. The CDR3 covers 13 residues.

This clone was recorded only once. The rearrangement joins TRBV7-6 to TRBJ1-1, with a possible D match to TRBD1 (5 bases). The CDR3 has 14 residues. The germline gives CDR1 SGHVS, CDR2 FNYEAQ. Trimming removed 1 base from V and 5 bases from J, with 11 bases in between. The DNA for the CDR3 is TGTGCCAGCAGCTTAGGTCAGGGATGGACTGAAGCTTTCTTT. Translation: CASSLGQGWTEAFF.

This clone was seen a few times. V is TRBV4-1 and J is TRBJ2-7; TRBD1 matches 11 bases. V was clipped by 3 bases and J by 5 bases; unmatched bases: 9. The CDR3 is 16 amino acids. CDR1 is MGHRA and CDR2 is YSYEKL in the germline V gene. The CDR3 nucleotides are TGCGCCAGCAGCCACCGGGACCGGGACAGGGGGGACGAGCAGTACTTC. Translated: CASSHRDRDRGDEQYF.

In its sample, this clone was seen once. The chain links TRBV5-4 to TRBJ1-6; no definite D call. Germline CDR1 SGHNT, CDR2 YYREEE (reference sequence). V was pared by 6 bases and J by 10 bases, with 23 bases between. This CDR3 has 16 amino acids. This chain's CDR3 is CASTQMHAQRQSPLHF. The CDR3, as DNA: TGTGCCAGCACCCAAATGCACGCACAACGCCAGTCACCCCTCCACTTT.

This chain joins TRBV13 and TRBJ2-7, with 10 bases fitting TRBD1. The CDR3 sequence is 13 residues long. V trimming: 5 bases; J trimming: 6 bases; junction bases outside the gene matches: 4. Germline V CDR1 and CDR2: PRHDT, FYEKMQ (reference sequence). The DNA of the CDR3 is TGTGCCAGCAGCCCGACAGGGGGCCTCGAGCAGTACTTC. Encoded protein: CASSPTGGLEQYF.

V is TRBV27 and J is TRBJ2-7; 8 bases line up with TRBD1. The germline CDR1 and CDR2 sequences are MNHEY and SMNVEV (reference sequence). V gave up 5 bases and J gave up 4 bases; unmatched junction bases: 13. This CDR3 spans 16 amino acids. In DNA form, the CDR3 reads TGTGCCAGCAGTCCGCTGACCGGGACAGGACTATACGAGCAGTACTTC. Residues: CASSPLTGTGLYEQYF.

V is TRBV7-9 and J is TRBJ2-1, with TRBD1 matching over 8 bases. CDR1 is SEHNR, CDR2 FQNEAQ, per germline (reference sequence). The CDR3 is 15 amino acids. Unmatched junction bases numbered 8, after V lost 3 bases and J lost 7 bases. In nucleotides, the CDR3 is TGTGCCAGCAGCTTTGGACAGGGTAACCGTAATGAGCAGTTCTTC. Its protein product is CASSFGQGNRNEQFF.

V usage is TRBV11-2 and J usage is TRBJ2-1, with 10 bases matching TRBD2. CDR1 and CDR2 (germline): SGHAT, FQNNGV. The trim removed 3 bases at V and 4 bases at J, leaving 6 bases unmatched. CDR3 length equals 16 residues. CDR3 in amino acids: CASSLVAGGLYNEQFF. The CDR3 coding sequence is TGTGCCAGCAGCTTGGTAGCGGGGGGCCTATACAATGAGCAGTTCTTC.

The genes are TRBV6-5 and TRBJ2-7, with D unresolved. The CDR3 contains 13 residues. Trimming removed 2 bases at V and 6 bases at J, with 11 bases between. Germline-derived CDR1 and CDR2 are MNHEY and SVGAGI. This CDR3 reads CASSYEASREQYF. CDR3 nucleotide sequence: TGTGCCAGCAGTTACGAGGCCTCTCGCGAGCAGTACTTC.

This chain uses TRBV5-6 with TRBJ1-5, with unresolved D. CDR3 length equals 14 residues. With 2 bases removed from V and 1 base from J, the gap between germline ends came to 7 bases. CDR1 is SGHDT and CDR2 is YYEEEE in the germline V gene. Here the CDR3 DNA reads TGTGCCAGCAGCTTAATCGCGAGCAATCAGCCCCAGCATTTT. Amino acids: CASSLIASNQPQHF.